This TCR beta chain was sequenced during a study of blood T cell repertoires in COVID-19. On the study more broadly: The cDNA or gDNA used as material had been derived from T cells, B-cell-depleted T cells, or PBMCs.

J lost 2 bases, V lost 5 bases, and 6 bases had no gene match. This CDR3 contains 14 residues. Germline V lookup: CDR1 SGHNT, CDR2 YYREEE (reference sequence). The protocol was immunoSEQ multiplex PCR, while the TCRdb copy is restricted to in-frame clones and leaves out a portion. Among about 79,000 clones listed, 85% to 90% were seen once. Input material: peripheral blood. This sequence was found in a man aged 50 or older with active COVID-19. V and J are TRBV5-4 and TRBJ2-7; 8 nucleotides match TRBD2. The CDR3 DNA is TGTGCCAGCAGTGGCCGGGGGGGGGCCTACGAGCAGTACTTC. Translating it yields CASSGRGGAYEQYF.